What follows describes a single TCR beta chain. Its antigen is undetermined. CDR3 length: 17 amino acids. Germline CDR1 reads KGHSH; CDR2 reads LQKENI. Total RNA isolation used whole blood (no T cell sorting was performed). This record comes from a study of monozygotic twins with inflammatory bowel disease. Study-wide results and caveats: Ultimately, a single strong signal or clonotype associated with IBD was not supported.

Amplification of TCRalpha and TCRbeta cDNA involved two nested PCRs that ran for roughly 17 and 9 cycles. TCRdb re-called the 5' RACE reads and gives one entry per CDR3 protein, without DNA. This repertoire includes fewer than 450,000 distinct CDR3 sequences. V gene TRBV18 combines with J gene TRBJ1-1. The material sequenced was blood. The clonotype was recovered from a human donor with ulcerative colitis or Crohn's disease, or a healthy co-twin of an affected twin (not recorded which). The CDR3 here is CASSRRGRLEQNTEAFF.